The 21 T cell receptor beta chains below all came from one sample that was sequenced in a study of immune evolution from preneoplasia to lung adenocarcinoma. Assay used: immunoSEQ multiplex PCR; TCRdb lists only in-frame clones, some missing. The repertoire consists of about 6,500 clones, with roughly 80% occurring once and the leading ten covering approximately 4%. Sequencing was performed on FFPE invasive lung adenocarcinoma tissue. These receptor sequences come from a person between 60 and 70 years old with lung adenocarcinoma.

The sample holds a few counts of this clone. The CDR3 spells CAISRGGDGNQPQHF. In DNA form, the CDR3 reads TGTGCCATCTCCAGAGGGGGAGACGGCAATCAGCCCCAGCATTTT. The chain is built from TRBV10-3 and TRBJ1-5; D perhaps matches TRBD1 (6 bases). Germline CDR1 is ENHRY and CDR2 is SYGVKD. Trimming cost V 8 bases and J 2 bases, with 16 bases left between them. The CDR3 length is 15 residues.

The V call is TRBV5-4, the J call TRBJ2-1, with D perhaps TRBD2 (8 bases). Trimming removed 0 bases at V and 14 bases at J, with 24 bases between. The CDR3 runs to 16 residues. Looked up from germline, CDR1 is SGHNT and CDR2 is YYREEE (reference sequence). CDR3 nucleotides: TGTGCCAGCAGCTTGGAAGAAGGGACTAGGGGGCGGGAGGAGTTCTTC. Translating gives CASSLEEGTRGREEFF.

The chain recombines TRBV19 with TRBJ2-5; perhaps TRBD1 as D (6 bases). The CDR3 sequence is 16 residues long. Trimming took 5 bases from V and 0 from J, leaving 16 bases between them. From germline, CDR1 is LNHDA and CDR2 SQIVND (reference sequence). DNA of the CDR3: TGTGCCAGTAGTCCCGAGACAGGACTGTACCAAGAGACCCAGTACTTC. Residues: CASSPETGLYQETQYF.

The chain combines TRBV6-1 with TRBJ1-3; D possibly corresponds to TRBD1 (5 bases). Germline values: CDR1 MNHNS, CDR2 SASEGT. Deletions cut 2 bases from V and 0 bases from J, with 8 bases between. This CDR3 has 15 amino acids. The CDR3 protein is CASSERGGSGNTIYF. The CDR3 DNA reads as TGTGCCAGCAGTGAACGTGGGGGCTCTGGAAACACCATATATTTT.

Comments on this clone: One end of the junction does not line up with germline, which may come from a read error. The chain has TRBV11-2 and TRBJ2-3, with 9 bases fitting TRBD2. CDR1 SGHAT and CDR2 FQNNGV come from the germline V gene. The CDR3 sequence is 14 residues long. The CDR3 DNA reads TGTGCCAGCAGCTTAGATGTTAGCGGGAGTACGAAGTATTTT. Encoded protein: CASSLDVSGSTKYF.

The chain joins TRBV29-1 to TRBJ1-2; 7 bases map to TRBD1. Germline V CDR1 and CDR2: SQVTM, ANQGSEA. This CDR3 has 16 amino acids. V was pared by 4 bases and J by 0 bases, with 11 bases of the junction left unmatched. CDR3 DNA: TGCAGCGTTGGGGCGGGACAGATCTGGGCTAACTATGGCTACACCTTC. Its protein is CSVGAGQIWANYGYTF.

This clone was counted a single time. V usage is TRBV20-1 and J usage is TRBJ2-5, with 7 bases aligning to TRBD2. The CDR3 loop spans 11 amino acids. After removal of 6 bases from V and 5 bases from J, the junction contained 3 bases not matched to a gene. Germline lookup yields CDR1 DFQATT and CDR2 SNEGSKA (reference sequence). In nucleotides, the CDR3 is TGCAGTGCCCGGGGAGGGGAGACCCAGTACTTC. Translated: CSARGGETQYF.

The J gene is TRBJ2-1, the V gene TRBV10-3, with 7 bases fitting TRBD2. The CDR3 length is 14 residues. CDR1 ENHRY and CDR2 SYGVKD come from the germline V gene. V shed 2 bases and J 2 bases; nucleotides not matched to a gene: 0. For the CDR3, the DNA is TGTGCCATCAGTGAGACTAGCGCCTACAATGAGCAGTTCTTC. It yields the protein CAISETSAYNEQFF.

Worth noting for this clone: Other DNA sequences in the same sample also yield this CDR3. This rearrangement joins TRBV7-9 to TRBJ1-3; perhaps TRBD1 as D (5 bases). There are 16 residues in the CDR3. Germline loops: CDR1 SEHNR, CDR2 FQNEAQ (reference sequence). The ends were cut back, 5 bases at V and 2 bases at J, with 16 bases in the middle. CDR3 sequence reads: CASSPVQGVAGNTIYF. For the CDR3, the DNA is TGTGCCAGCAGCCCGGTTCAAGGGGTGGCTGGAAACACCATATATTTT.

In DNA form, the CDR3 reads TGTGCCAGCAGTCAGGTCCGGGAGCTGTTTTTT. Its protein is CASSQVRELFF. V is TRBV21-1 and J is TRBJ2-2; the D segment call TRBD1 is taken from the table without a DNA check. TRBV21-1 is a pseudogene locus. This CDR3 comprises 11 residues.

CDR3: CASSAQVNYGYTF. In DNA, the CDR3 is TGTGCCAGCAGCGCCCAGGTCAACTATGGCTACACCTTC. The chain recombines TRBV9 with TRBJ1-2; D not resolved. The CDR3 consists of 13 residues. CDR1 is SGDLS and CDR2 is YYNGEE in the germline V gene. V was trimmed by 3 bases and J by 2 bases, leaving 8 bases between them. Based on the CDR3 plus reference TRBV9 and TRBJ1-2, the full variable domain is DSGVTQTPKHLITATGQRVTLRCSPRSGDLSVYWYQQSLDQGLQFLIQYYNGEERAKGNILERFSAQQFPDLHSELNLSSLELGDSALYFCASSAQVNYGYTFGSGTRLTVV.

V gene TRBV14 combines with J gene TRBJ1-2; no reliable D call. The CDR3 runs 15 residues. V dropped 0 bases and J dropped 2 bases, with 10 bases sitting between them. CDR1 SGHDN and CDR2 FVKESK come from the germline V gene. The CDR3 DNA reads TGTGCCAGCAGCCAAGAGGTCCACAACAACTATGGCTACACCTTC. Amino acid sequence: CASSQEVHNNYGYTF.

The gene calls are TRBV2 and TRBJ2-7; maybe TRBD2 (5 bases). CDR3 length: 13 amino acids. V shed 0 bases and J shed 5 bases, with 8 bases lying between them. Germline V lookup: CDR1 SNHLY, CDR2 FYNNEI. CDR3 residues: CASSEAEDDEQYF. As DNA, the CDR3 is TGTGCCAGCAGTGAAGCGGAGGACGACGAGCAGTACTTC. The full variable domain, with the rest looked up from reference TRBV2 and TRBJ2-7, is EPEVTQTPSHQVTQMGQEVILRCVPISNHLYFYWYRQILGQKVEFLVSFYNNEISEKSEIFDDQFSVERPDGSNFTLKIRSTKLEDSAMYFCASSEAEDDEQYFGPGTRLTVT.

The gene calls are TRBV18 and TRBJ1-1; D remains unclear. V lost 3 bases, J lost 7 bases, and 9 bases lay in between. CDR1 and CDR2 (germline): KGHSH, LQKENI. The CDR3 length is 12 residues. Here the CDR3 DNA reads TGTGCCAGCTCACCCTACGTAGGTGAAGCTTTCTTT. Translation gives CASSPYVGEAFF.

The CDR3 DNA follows: TGTGCCAGCAGCCCCCTGAGGGCGGCCGAGCAGTACTTC. Its translation is CASSPLRAAEQYF. The rearrangement uses TRBV5-5 and TRBJ2-7; TRBD2 is a possible D gene (5 bases). The CDR3 length is 13 residues. V lost 4 bases to trimming and J lost 6 bases, with 14 bases between them. Germline CDR1 reads SGHKS; CDR2 reads YYEKEE (reference sequence).

The genes are TRBV5-1 and TRBJ2-5; D is undetermined. CDR1 SGHRS and CDR2 YFSETQ come from the germline V gene. The V end lost 1 base, the J end lost 1 base, and 8 bases lay between the germline ends. The CDR3 consists of 14 residues. CDR3 loop: CASSLMGLQETQYF. Here the CDR3 DNA reads TGCGCCAGCAGCTTGATGGGTCTCCAAGAGACCCAGTACTTC.

The V and J genes are TRBV10-3 and TRBJ2-2; TRBD1 agrees at 7 bases. Germline V CDR1 and CDR2: ENHRY, SYGVKD. V shed 7 bases and J 6 bases; nucleotides not matched to a gene: 2. The CDR3 contains 12 residues. This CDR3 is CAIKGTAGELFF. CDR3 coding DNA: TGTGCCATCAAAGGGACAGCCGGGGAGCTGTTTTTT.

The chain carries TRBV6-1 and TRBJ1-2; maybe TRBD1 (6 bases). Trimming removed 5 bases at V and 3 bases at J, with 13 bases between. Germline CDR1 MNHNS, CDR2 SASEGT. CDR3 size: 14 residues. CDR3 loop: CASSSRAGDYGYTF. CDR3 coding DNA: TGTGCCAGCAGTTCTCGGGCAGGGGACTATGGCTACACCTTC.

The genes are TRBV30 and TRBJ2-3, with 12 bases that match TRBD2. Germline CDR1 GTSNPN, CDR2 SVGIG (reference sequence). Trimming took 0 bases from V and 6 from J; bases not matched to a gene: 4. The CDR3 totals 15 residues. The DNA of the CDR3 is TGTGCCTGGAGTGTACTAGCGGGAGGTTCCGATACGCAGTATTTT. It is translated as CAWSVLAGGSDTQYF.

Comment on this clone: Other DNA sequences of this sample code for an identical CDR3. The chain recombines TRBV27 with TRBJ1-1; possibly TRBD1 for D (6 bases). Between the trimmed V and J ends, which lost 5 bases and 4 bases, there was a span of 8 bases. The germline gives CDR1 MNHEY, CDR2 SMNVEV (reference sequence). The CDR3 consists of 12 residues. CDR3 nucleotides: TGTGCCAGCAGTGAGGGGGGCACTGAAGCTTTCTTT. Translation: CASSEGGTEAFF.

The chain is built from TRBV19 and TRBJ1-5; 7 bases agree with TRBD1. CDR1 LNHDA and CDR2 SQIVND come from the germline V gene (reference sequence). The CDR3 has 15 residues. J gave up 7 bases and V 3 bases, and 9 bases lay outside the gene matches. The CDR3 DNA reads as TGTGCCAGTAGTATCGAGACAGGGCTCCGACAGCCCCAGCATTTT. Translating it yields CASSIETGLRQPQHF.